Listed below are T cell receptor beta chains from one sample, sequenced in a study of T cell changes during pregnancy in multiple sclerosis. Clones were sequenced by immunoSEQ multiplex PCR, and TCRdb holds only the in-frame ones, with some missing. This sample has 20,000 to 25,000 clones, with under 90% found just once. Sequences were derived from CD8+ T cells from peripheral blood mononuclear cells, sampled before pregnancy. The receptors here all came from a female donor with multiple sclerosis, enrolled in a pregnancy study. Both conserved end residues are part of each CDR3. The order of the fields is V gene, clone size, D gene, J gene, CDR3 protein, CDR3 DNA. The D gene is left open where the match is weak. Part of the rows lack a size; the others show once, few, many or a class for expanded clones.

v_gene: TRBV19; abundance: few; d_gene: TRBD1; j_gene: TRBJ2-1; CDR3aa: CASSIDGQDPSYNEQFF; CDR3nt: TGTGCCAGTAGTATAGACGGACAGGACCCCTCCTACAATGAGCAGTTCTTC
v_gene: TRBV14; abundance: .; d_gene: TRBD2; j_gene: TRBJ2-3; CDR3aa: CASSPTGNQREYSDTQYF; CDR3nt: TGTGCCAGCAGCCCTACAGGGAACCAGCGGGAGTACTCAGATACGCAGTATTTT
v_gene: TRBV5-1; abundance: .; d_gene: .; j_gene: TRBJ2-7; CDR3aa: CASSFLSPSPYEQYF; CDR3nt: TGCGCCAGCAGCTTCCTAAGTCCGAGTCCCTACGAGCAGTACTTC
v_gene: TRBV6-5; abundance: .; d_gene: .; j_gene: TRBJ2-3; CDR3aa: CASSYWGPWGPDTQYF; CDR3nt: TGTGCCAGCAGTTACTGGGGGCCCTGGGGCCCAGATACGCAGTATTTT
v_gene: TRBV7-8; abundance: .; d_gene: TRBD1; j_gene: TRBJ2-3; CDR3aa: CASSPVGGAETDTQYF; CDR3nt: TGTGCCAGCAGCCCCGTAGGGGGCGCTGAGACAGATACGCAGTATTTT
v_gene: TRBV5-1; abundance: .; d_gene: .; j_gene: TRBJ2-1; CDR3aa: CASSTPYNEQFF; CDR3nt: TGCGCCAGCAGCACTCCCTACAATGAGCAGTTCTTC
v_gene: TRBV4-2; abundance: .; d_gene: TRBD1; j_gene: TRBJ1-2; CDR3aa: CASRHSPGTGLYGYTF; CDR3nt: TGTGCCAGCAGACACAGCCCAGGGACAGGTCTCTATGGCTACACCTTC
v_gene: TRBV4-1; abundance: .; d_gene: .; j_gene: TRBJ1-5; CDR3aa: CASSQESVGGASNQPQHF; CDR3nt: TGCGCCAGCAGCCAAGAATCGGTCGGAGGGGCCAGCAATCAGCCCCAGCATTTT
v_gene: TRBV28; abundance: .; d_gene: .; j_gene: TRBJ1-1; CDR3aa: CASSLLGGLPYMNTEAFF; CDR3nt: TGTGCCAGCAGTTTATTGGGAGGGTTGCCCTACATGAACACTGAAGCTTTCTTT
v_gene: TRBV4-1; abundance: few; d_gene: TRBD1; j_gene: TRBJ1-5; CDR3aa: CASSQTRQGGQPQHF; CDR3nt: TGCGCCAGCAGCCAAACTCGACAGGGCGGTCAGCCCCAGCATTTT
v_gene: TRBV6-4; abundance: .; d_gene: .; j_gene: TRBJ2-7; CDR3aa: CASSDKGDSYEQYF; CDR3nt: TGTGCCAGCAGTGACAAGGGGGACTCCTACGAGCAGTACTTC
v_gene: TRBV6-4; abundance: few; d_gene: TRBD2; j_gene: TRBJ2-3; CDR3aa: CASSVAAGGGTDTQYF; CDR3nt: TGTGCCAGCAGTGTGGCTGCGGGAGGTGGCACAGATACGCAGTATTTT
v_gene: TRBV28; abundance: .; d_gene: .; j_gene: TRBJ2-7; CDR3aa: CASSYGGAPYEQYF; CDR3nt: TGTGCCAGCAGTTATGGTGGGGCCCCCTACGAGCAGTACTTC
v_gene: TRBV4-1; abundance: .; d_gene: .; j_gene: TRBJ2-7; CDR3aa: CASSQEVQGYYEQYF; CDR3nt: TGCGCCAGCAGCCAAGAAGTCCAGGGGTACTACGAGCAGTACTTC
v_gene: TRBV4-1; abundance: .; d_gene: TRBD1; j_gene: TRBJ1-2; CDR3aa: CASSPGWDRDRSYGYTF; CDR3nt: TGCGCCAGCAGCCCAGGCTGGGACAGGGACCGCTCCTATGGCTACACCTTC
v_gene: TRBV5-1; abundance: .; d_gene: TRBD2; j_gene: TRBJ2-5; CDR3aa: CASSWTSGIRQETQYF; CDR3nt: TGCGCCAGCAGCTGGACTAGCGGGATACGACAAGAGACCCAGTACTTC
v_gene: TRBV4-2; abundance: .; d_gene: .; j_gene: TRBJ1-4; CDR3aa: CASSQASGWGEKLFF; CDR3nt: TGTGCCAGCAGCCAAGCTTCGGGGTGGGGTGAAAAACTGTTTTTT
v_gene: TRBV27; abundance: few; d_gene: TRBD1; j_gene: TRBJ2-7; CDR3aa: CASGQGPYEQYF; CDR3nt: TGTGCCAGCGGACAGGGACCCTACGAGCAGTACTTC
v_gene: TRBV27; abundance: .; d_gene: TRBD1; j_gene: TRBJ2-1; CDR3aa: CASSQLTGGSYNEQFF; CDR3nt: TGTGCCAGCAGTCAACTGACAGGGGGCTCCTACAATGAGCAGTTCTTC
v_gene: TRBV19; abundance: .; d_gene: .; j_gene: TRBJ2-5; CDR3aa: CASSTAAGETQYF; CDR3nt: TGTGCCAGTAGTACTGCGGCGGGGGAGACCCAGTACTTC
v_gene: TRBV27; abundance: .; d_gene: TRBD1; j_gene: TRBJ1-5; CDR3aa: CASSLSRTGSQPQHF; CDR3nt: TGTGCCAGCAGTTTATCCCGGACAGGGAGTCAGCCCCAGCATTTT
v_gene: TRBV6-5; abundance: once; d_gene: TRBD2; j_gene: TRBJ2-7; CDR3aa: CASSPSGSPFYEQYF; CDR3nt: TGTGCCAGCAGTCCAAGCGGGAGTCCCTTCTACGAGCAGTACTTC
v_gene: TRBV5-1; abundance: .; d_gene: TRBD2; j_gene: TRBJ2-7; CDR3aa: CASSPGGGEQYF; CDR3nt: TGCGCCAGCAGCCCTGGGGGGGGAGAGCAGTACTTC
v_gene: TRBV10-1; abundance: .; d_gene: .; j_gene: TRBJ1-1; CDR3aa: CASSGGPYTEAFF; CDR3nt: TGCGCCAGCAGTGGGGGGCCCTACACTGAAGCTTTCTTT
v_gene: TRBV5-1; abundance: .; d_gene: .; j_gene: TRBJ2-1; CDR3aa: CASRPDYNEQFF; CDR3nt: TGCGCCAGCAGACCAGACTACAATGAGCAGTTCTTC
v_gene: TRBV6-1; abundance: .; d_gene: .; j_gene: TRBJ1-3; CDR3aa: CASSGTGSTAGNTIYF; CDR3nt: TGTGCCAGCAGTGGAACCGGGTCCACGGCCGGAAACACCATATATTTT
v_gene: TRBV13; abundance: .; d_gene: TRBD1; j_gene: TRBJ1-2; CDR3aa: CASSQGQGDYGYTF; CDR3nt: TGTGCCAGCAGCCAAGGACAGGGTGACTATGGCTACACCTTC
v_gene: TRBV4-1; abundance: once; d_gene: TRBD1; j_gene: TRBJ2-7; CDR3aa: CASSQSRGARGRYEQYF; CDR3nt: TGCGCCAGCAGCCAATCCCGAGGGGCCAGGGGGCGATACGAGCAGTACTTC
v_gene: TRBV9; abundance: .; d_gene: .; j_gene: TRBJ1-2; CDR3aa: CASSRVRGGYTF; CDR3nt: TGTGCCAGCAGCCGGGTTCGGGGTGGCTACACCTTC
v_gene: TRBV30; abundance: .; d_gene: .; j_gene: TRBJ2-7; CDR3aa: CAWSRGNEQYF; CDR3nt: TGTGCCTGGAGTAGGGGGAACGAGCAGTACTTC
v_gene: TRBV10-3; abundance: once; d_gene: TRBD1; j_gene: TRBJ2-7; CDR3aa: CAISEVVYRGYEQYF; CDR3nt: TGTGCCATCAGTGAGGTAGTGTACAGGGGCTACGAGCAGTACTTC
v_gene: TRBV7-2; abundance: .; d_gene: TRBD2; j_gene: TRBJ2-7; CDR3aa: CASSIDSSGGNEQYF; CDR3nt: TGTGCCAGCAGCATAGATAGCAGCGGGGGCAACGAGCAGTACTTC
v_gene: TRBV19; abundance: .; d_gene: TRBD1; j_gene: TRBJ1-1; CDR3aa: CASSIANGRGLNTEAFF; CDR3nt: TGTGCCAGTAGTATAGCTAATGGCAGGGGGCTAAACACTGAAGCTTTCTTT
v_gene: TRBV21-1; abundance: .; d_gene: .; j_gene: TRBJ2-7; CDR3aa: CASKMEVREGGDTYEQYF; CDR3nt: TGTGCCAGCAAAATGGAGGTCCGGGAAGGGGGAGATACCTACGAGCAGTACTTC
v_gene: TRBV5-6; abundance: .; d_gene: TRBD2; j_gene: TRBJ2-1; CDR3aa: CASSLEGTNNEQFF; CDR3nt: TGTGCCAGCAGCTTGGAGGGGACTAACAATGAGCAGTTCTTC
v_gene: TRBV6-1; abundance: .; d_gene: .; j_gene: TRBJ2-2; CDR3aa: CASSEGAGNTGELFF; CDR3nt: TGTGCCAGCAGTGAGGGGGCAGGAAATACCGGGGAGCTGTTTTTT
v_gene: TRBV29-1; abundance: .; d_gene: .; j_gene: TRBJ1-2; CDR3aa: CSVAGSGTKDGYTF; CDR3nt: TGCAGCGTTGCAGGCTCGGGAACAAAGGATGGCTACACCTTC
v_gene: TRBV27; abundance: .; d_gene: TRBD1; j_gene: TRBJ2-4; CDR3aa: CASSPTDRGWAKNIQYF; CDR3nt: TGTGCCAGCAGTCCCACTGACAGGGGGTGGGCCAAAAACATTCAGTACTTC
v_gene: TRBV7-9; abundance: .; d_gene: TRBD1; j_gene: TRBJ1-1; CDR3aa: CASSLFGYADRGTEAFF; CDR3nt: TGTGCCAGCAGCTTATTCGGGTATGCTGACAGGGGCACTGAAGCTTTCTTT
v_gene: TRBV19; abundance: .; d_gene: TRBD1; j_gene: TRBJ1-1; CDR3aa: CASSITGTGTALGLFF; CDR3nt: TGTGCCAGTAGTATTACCGGGACAGGGACGGCCCTTGGGCTGTTCTTT
v_gene: TRBV11-2; abundance: .; d_gene: TRBD1; j_gene: TRBJ1-4; CDR3aa: CASSSKRGLDEKLFF; CDR3nt: TGTGCCAGCAGCTCCAAAAGGGGGCTTGATGAAAAACTGTTTTTT
v_gene: TRBV30; abundance: .; d_gene: .; j_gene: TRBJ2-7; CDR3aa: CAWSEGVEQYF; CDR3nt: TGTGCCTGGAGCGAAGGGGTCGAGCAGTACTTC
v_gene: TRBV4-1; abundance: .; d_gene: TRBD1; j_gene: TRBJ1-1; CDR3aa: CASSHLDRGEAFF; CDR3nt: TGCGCCAGCAGCCACTTAGACAGGGGGGAAGCTTTCTTT
v_gene: TRBV30; abundance: .; d_gene: TRBD2; j_gene: TRBJ2-7; CDR3aa: CAFSGLASYEQYF; CDR3nt: TGTGCCTTCTCGGGACTAGCATCCTACGAGCAGTACTTC
v_gene: TRBV4-1; abundance: .; d_gene: .; j_gene: TRBJ2-5; CDR3aa: CASSQVGLETQYF; CDR3nt: TGCGCCAGCAGCCAAGTCGGTCTGGAGACCCAGTACTTC
v_gene: TRBV10-3; abundance: .; d_gene: TRBD1; j_gene: TRBJ1-3; CDR3aa: CAISERDRASGNTIYF; CDR3nt: TGTGCCATCAGTGAACGGGACAGGGCATCTGGAAACACCATATATTTT
v_gene: TRBV6-1; abundance: .; d_gene: .; j_gene: TRBJ2-1; CDR3aa: CASSEAFLTGQWNEQFF; CDR3nt: TGTGCCAGCAGTGAAGCTTTTCTTACAGGGCAGTGGAATGAGCAGTTCTTC
v_gene: TRBV14; abundance: .; d_gene: .; j_gene: TRBJ1-2; CDR3aa: CASSQGNTRPNYGYTF; CDR3nt: TGTGCCAGCAGCCAAGGTAATACCAGGCCCAACTATGGCTACACCTTC
v_gene: TRBV2; abundance: .; d_gene: .; j_gene: TRBJ1-2; CDR3aa: CASSQQWETSYGYTF; CDR3nt: TGTGCCAGCAGTCAGCAATGGGAGACGTCCTATGGCTACACCTTC
v_gene: TRBV2; abundance: .; d_gene: .; j_gene: TRBJ2-7; CDR3aa: CASSFSSYEQYF; CDR3nt: TGTGCCAGCAGCTTTAGCTCCTACGAGCAGTACTTC
v_gene: TRBV6-5; abundance: .; d_gene: .; j_gene: TRBJ2-7; CDR3aa: CASSYGQGTFYEQYF; CDR3nt: TGTGCCAGCAGTTACGGGCAGGGGACCTTCTACGAGCAGTACTTC
v_gene: TRBV27; abundance: .; d_gene: .; j_gene: TRBJ1-2; CDR3aa: CASSLSIGGIYGYTF; CDR3nt: TGTGCCAGCAGTTTATCTATAGGGGGAATCTATGGCTACACCTTC
v_gene: TRBV2; abundance: few; d_gene: TRBD2; j_gene: TRBJ2-5; CDR3aa: CASSYGLAGDLTETQYF; CDR3nt: TGTGCCAGCAGTTACGGACTAGCGGGAGATCTAACGGAGACCCAGTACTTC
v_gene: TRBV10-3; abundance: .; d_gene: .; j_gene: TRBJ2-7; CDR3aa: CAISPDIYEQYF; CDR3nt: TGTGCCATCAGCCCGGACATCTACGAGCAGTACTTC
v_gene: TRBV28; abundance: once; d_gene: TRBD2; j_gene: TRBJ2-7; CDR3aa: CASSPSGTSYEQYF; CDR3nt: TGTGCCAGCAGCCCTAGCGGGACATCCTACGAGCAGTACTTC